These T cell receptor beta chains were read from a single sample in a study of T cell responses to AZD1222 COVID-19 vaccine. Profiled with immunoSEQ multiplex PCR; TCRdb holds only in-frame clones, not every one. The sample includes approximately 180,000 clones, 70% to 90% of them seen just once. Sample: peripheral blood, taken on day 0 of AZD1222 vaccination. These receptor sequences come from an adult in good health. CDR3s leave out the opening cysteine and the closing phenylalanine or tryptophan. Clone size is given for some rows only: seen once, a few or many times, or a class if the clone is expanded.

v_gene	j_gene	abundance	CDR3aa
TRBV19	TRBJ2-7	NA	ASSIAGGPREQY
TRBV3-1/TRBV3-2	TRBJ2-5	once	ASSRKTGTQETQY
TRBV5-1	TRBJ1-2	NA	ASSSDRGSNYGYT
TRBV20-1	TRBJ2-1	NA	SAGFYNEQF
TRBV10-2	TRBJ1-2	NA	ASSDPSLDGYT
TRBV7-9	TRBJ2-1	NA	ASSLGTTQSNEQF
TRBV9	TRBJ2-1	NA	ASSVGNGPGSYNEQF
TRBV2	TRBJ2-1	NA	ARRAGLAYEQF
TRBV5-4	TRBJ2-7	NA	ASSLARWGARTYEQY
TRBV11-2	TRBJ2-6	once	ASISPGVGANVLT
TRBV12-3/TRBV12-4	TRBJ2-7	NA	ASSSRGGFEQY
TRBV28	TRBJ1-2	few	ASSLSGDRLRYGYT
TRBV11-2	TRBJ2-2	NA	ASSFLERGGELF
TRBV19	TRBJ2-7	once	ASSDPGQGGSYEQY
TRBV28	TRBJ2-1	NA	ASSFLTRRSYNEQF
TRBV5-1	TRBJ2-1	NA	ASSLGLSGDEQF
TRBV7-3	TRBJ2-3	NA	ASSPSSSGSTDTQY
TRBV28	TRBJ2-7	NA	ASSPGQANSLYEQY
TRBV30	TRBJ2-7	NA	AWSPTILRVSYEQY
TRBV5-1	TRBJ2-2	NA	ASSLGDTPGATGELF
TRBV18	TRBJ1-1	NA	ASSPKGGGTEAF
TRBV6-5	TRBJ1-2	NA	ASQEGGAYGYT
TRBV10-2	TRBJ2-1	few	ASLSSASYNEQF
TRBV11-2	TRBJ2-7	NA	ASSFEVGSYEQY
TRBV15	TRBJ1-1	NA	ATSRDLGGGGTEAF
TRBV30	TRBJ2-2	NA	AWSAGPTGELF
TRBV6-1	TRBJ1-2	NA	ASSEEQLYGYT
TRBV7-6	TRBJ1-2	NA	ASSSTDMNGYT
TRBV24-1	TRBJ2-3	few	ATSEKRLLPTTQY
TRBV28	TRBJ1-5	NA	ASSPPAVSNQPQH
TRBV5-4	TRBJ1-1	NA	ASSPPGVGTEAF